This TCR beta chain was identified during a study of T cells in Graves' hyperthyroidism and ophthalmopathy. Broader study findings: Most clonotypes expanded in the thyroid (above 0.001) were also present in blood. Ophthalmopathy could be told apart from stable hyperthyroidism with a 13 V-J model.

RNA transcripts gave rise to amplified TCR beta CDR3 regions. The primer set for the first-round RT-PCR of the TCR CDR3 was HTBI. TCRdb reprocessed the multiplex PCR reads with MiXCR, giving one entry per CDR3 protein. The data contain approximately 870,000 distinct CDR3 sequences, about 38% of them singletons. With respect to this clonotype: As yet, its antigen is unknown. A read error may explain this, as a much larger clone is one base away.

The germline V gene has CDR1 SNHLY and CDR2 FYNNEI. The J segment lost 8 bases and the V segment lost 8 bases, leaving 4 bases of the junction unmatched. The CDR3 has 12 amino acids. Diagnosis rested on symptoms, serum thyroxine and TRAb, thyroid ultrasound, and orbital computed tomography. Using 10 ml of fresh peripheral blood, PBMCs were prepared. This clonotype was obtained from a man aged 18 to 30 with Graves' hyperthyroidism. The sequencing input was blood. The chain links TRBV2 to TRBJ2-2, with 8 bases fitting TRBD1. In nucleotides, the CDR3 is TGTGCCAGCGTCAGGGACAGGGGGGAGCTGTTTTTT. Translated: CASVRDRGELFF.